A single TCR beta chain is shown here with its context. The antigen remains unidentified. Every immunoSEQ plate was one replicate of a subset's evenly spread DNA. Here immunoSEQ multiplex PCR was the method, and the copy in TCRdb shows in-frame clones only, minus some. The sample records approximately 2,300,000 clones, around 90% being singletons. The record originates from a study of shared clonotypes between healthy human individuals. The germline V gene has CDR1 SGHAT and CDR2 FQNNGV. The CDR3 covers 16 residues. Study results and caveats: Some naive CD4 clonotypes, about 5.5%, turned up in common across several donors. Generally, estimated richness proved larger in naive subsets than it did in memory subsets.

Sequenced input: naive CD4+ T cells from PBMCs. The subset here: CD45RA+ positively selected. This TCR derives from a man aged 18 to 35 in good health. Some clones in this sample may be carry-over from other donors' samples. The rearrangement links TRBV11-2 to TRBJ2-5; 7 bases align to TRBD1. Gene TRBJ2-7 matches the end of the DNA better, so the J call may be wrong. The CDR3: CASSSPRDRRPYEQYF. In DNA form, the CDR3 reads TGTGCCAGCAGCTCACCCCGGGACAGACGACCCTACGAGCAGTACTTC.